One sample yielded the 9 T cell receptor beta chains listed below, sequenced in a study of blood T cells in healthy people across ages. Alongside a J-beta primer mix, a sample-barcoded 5' primer served in a second PCR lasting about 7 to 11 cycles. TCRdb fed the 5' RACE reads into MiXCR, producing one record per CDR3 protein. Here the sample spans about 970,000 distinct CDR3 sequences, roughly half being singletons. Material: blood. These receptors were taken from a woman in her sixties or seventies in good health.

This clonotype was seen a few times. V gene TRBV29-1 combines with J gene TRBJ2-5, with TRBD1 matching 12 bases. With V trimmed by 4 bases and J by 11 bases, 2 bases remained unmatched. The germline V gene has CDR1 SQVTM and CDR2 ANQGSEA. The CDR3 loop spans 11 amino acids. For the CDR3, the DNA is TGCAGCGTTGGGGACAGGGGGCAGCAGTACTTC. Translated: CSVGDRGQQYF.

This clonotype was seen only a few times. The CDR3 nucleotides are TGCGCCAGCAGCTCCTCACCTGGGGCCAACGTCCTGACTTTC. Translating gives CASSSSPGANVLTF. The chain employs TRBV5-1 and TRBJ2-6, with unresolved D. The germline CDR1 and CDR2 sequences are SGHRS and YFSETQ. The ends were cut back, 3 bases at V and 2 bases at J, with 6 bases in the middle. CDR3 length: 14 residues.

There are a few counts of this clonotype. The rearrangement uses TRBV7-8 and TRBJ2-7, with TRBD2 matching over 10 bases. V was clipped by 4 bases and J by 0 bases; unmatched bases: 3. CDR1 is SGHVS, CDR2 FQNEAQ, per germline. The CDR3 is 15 amino acids. Here the CDR3 reads CASSSWTSGSYEQYF. The CDR3 nucleotides are TGTGCCAGCAGCTCGTGGACTAGCGGCTCCTACGAGCAGTACTTC.

This clonotype has a handful of counts. The rearrangement joins TRBV4-1 to TRBJ2-7; D assignment may be TRBD1 or TRBD2 (5 bases each). Germline values: CDR1 MGHRA, CDR2 YSYEKL. Trimming took off 5 bases at V and 3 bases at J, with 20 bases between the two ends. CDR3 length: 16 amino acids. For the CDR3, the DNA is TGCGCCAGCAGCTACCGAGGCGGGCTAGGGGTCTACGAGCAGTACTTC. Amino acid sequence: CASSYRGGLGVYEQYF.

The chain couples TRBV4-1 to TRBJ2-3, with 10 bases identical to TRBD1. The V and J ends lost 3 bases and 1 base, in that order; junction bases with no gene match: 7. CDR3 size: 17 residues. Germline assignment: CDR1 MGHRA and CDR2 YSYEKL. This CDR3 is CASSQVTGTGGTDTQYF. The CDR3 nucleotides read TGCGCCAGCAGCCAGGTAACCGGGACAGGGGGCACAGATACGCAGTATTTT.

This clonotype was recorded a few times. The J gene is TRBJ1-5, the V gene TRBV29-1, with D possibly being TRBD1 (5 bases). The CDR3 length is 13 residues. Germline CDR1 reads SQVTM; CDR2 reads ANQGSEA. Trimming took 4 bases from V and 4 from J, leaving 11 bases between them. The CDR3 spells CSVVQGGNQPQHF. As DNA, the CDR3 is TGCAGCGTTGTGCAGGGCGGTAATCAGCCCCAGCATTTT.

This clonotype was seen a few times. The rearrangement joins TRBV7-2 to TRBJ2-3; tentative D call: TRBD1 (6 bases). The CDR3 runs 15 residues. From germline, CDR1 is SGHTA and CDR2 FQGNSA. The ends were cut back, 5 bases at V and 4 bases at J, with 16 bases in the middle. The chain's CDR3 is CASSKQGGLSDTQYF. In DNA, the CDR3 is TGTGCCAGCAGCAAACAGGGTGGGTTGTCAGATACGCAGTATTTT.

This chain joins TRBV5-1 and TRBJ2-7; D perhaps matches TRBD1 (6 bases). The germline V and J ends were trimmed by 4 bases and 0 bases, with 14 bases remaining between them. Germline V gene lookup returns CDR1 SGHRS and CDR2 YFSETQ. The CDR3 runs 15 residues. The CDR3 DNA reads as TGCGCCAGCAGCAGGGGGACCGACAGCTCCTACGAGCAGTACTTC. Its translation is CASSRGTDSSYEQYF.

J is TRBJ2-3 and V is TRBV10-3; 13 bases agree with TRBD2. The CDR3 extends over 15 amino acids. V lost 6 bases to trimming and J lost 4 bases; unmatched junction nucleotides: 4. Germline V gene sequence: CDR1 ENHRY, CDR2 SYGVKD. The CDR3 loop is CAISRLAGGPDTQYF. CDR3 DNA sequence: TGTGCCATCAGCCGACTAGCGGGAGGCCCAGATACGCAGTATTTT.